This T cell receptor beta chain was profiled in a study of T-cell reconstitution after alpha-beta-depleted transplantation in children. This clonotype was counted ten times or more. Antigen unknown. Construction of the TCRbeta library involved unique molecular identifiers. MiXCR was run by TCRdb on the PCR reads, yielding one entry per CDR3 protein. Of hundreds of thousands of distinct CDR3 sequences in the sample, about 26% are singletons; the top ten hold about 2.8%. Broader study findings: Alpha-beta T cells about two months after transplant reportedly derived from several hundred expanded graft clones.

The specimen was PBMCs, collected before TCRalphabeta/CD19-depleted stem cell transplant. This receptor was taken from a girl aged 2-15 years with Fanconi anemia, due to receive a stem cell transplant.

The CDR3 is CASSNRYEQYF. The CDR3, as DNA: TGTGCCAGCAGCAACCGCTACGAGCAGTACTTC. This chain connects TRBV7-2 to TRBJ2-7, with D hard to call. Germline V gives CDR1 SGHTA, CDR2 FQGNSA. The CDR3 length is 11 residues. Trimming removed 5 bases from V and 3 bases from J, with 5 bases in between.